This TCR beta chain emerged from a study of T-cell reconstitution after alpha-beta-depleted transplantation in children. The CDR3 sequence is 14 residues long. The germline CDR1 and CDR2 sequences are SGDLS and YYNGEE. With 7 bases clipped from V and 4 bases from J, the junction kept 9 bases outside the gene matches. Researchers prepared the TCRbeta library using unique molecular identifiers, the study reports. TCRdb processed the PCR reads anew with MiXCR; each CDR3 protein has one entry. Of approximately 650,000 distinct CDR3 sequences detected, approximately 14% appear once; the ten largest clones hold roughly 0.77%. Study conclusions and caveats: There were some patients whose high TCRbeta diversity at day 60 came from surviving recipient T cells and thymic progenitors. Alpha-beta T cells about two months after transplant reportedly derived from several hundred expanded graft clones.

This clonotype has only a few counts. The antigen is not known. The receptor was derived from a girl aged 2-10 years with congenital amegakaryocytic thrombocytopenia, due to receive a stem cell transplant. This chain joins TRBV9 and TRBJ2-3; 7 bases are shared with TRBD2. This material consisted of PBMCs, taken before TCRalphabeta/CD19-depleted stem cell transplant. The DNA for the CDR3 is TGTGCCAGCGCCGCCGAGGGGAGGGCAGATACGCAGTATTTT. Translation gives CASAAEGRADTQYF.